The entry below gives a single T cell receptor (beta chain) sequence along with its context. The CDR3 loop spans 11 amino acids. Trimming took off 6 bases at V and 6 bases at J, with 12 bases between the two ends. The germline gives CDR1 SQVTM, CDR2 ANQGSEA. The sample originates from a study of blood T cells in healthy people across ages. The use of a sample-barcoded 5' primer and a J-beta primer mix characterized a second PCR of about 7 to 12 cycles. From the 5' RACE reads, TCRdb called clonotypes with MiXCR, one entry per CDR3 protein. Seen here are roughly 720,000 distinct CDR3 sequences, less than 70% observed once, and the top ten hold 41%.

The V and J genes are TRBV29-1 and TRBJ2-7, with a weak D call TRBD1 (6 bases). Sequenced: blood. The sequence came from a man older than 75 in good health. In DNA form, the CDR3 reads TGCAGCGTCGAGGGGGTGGGCGAGCAGTACTTC. It is translated as CSVEGVGEQYF.